Each of the 19 T cell receptor beta chains below was sequenced from the same sample in a study of CD8 T cells in ankylosing spondylitis. These receptors' antigens are unknown. TCRdb reprocessed the 5' RACE reads with MiXCR, giving one entry per CDR3 protein. The sample includes fewer than 750,000 distinct CDR3 sequences, around 17% of them seen just once. The study, taken as a whole, reports: Made up of eight highly homologous variants, a TCR beta motif appeared characteristic of ankylosing spondylitis blood.

Sequences were obtained from blood, either unsorted or a sorted T cell fraction (not recorded which). The receptors were gathered from a male donor with ankylosing spondylitis.

This clonotype was detected ten times or more. The chain recombines TRBV12-3 or TRBV12-4 with TRBJ1-1; TRBD1 matches at 8 bases. This CDR3 region has 18 residues. V shed 3 bases and J 9 bases; nucleotides not matched to a gene: 21. The CDR3 here is CASSFRHARGGTGSQAFF. CDR3 nucleotides: TGTGCCAGCAGTTTTAGACACGCGCGGGGAGGGACAGGCAGCCAAGCTTTCTTT.

DNA of the CDR3: TGCGCCAGCACTCCCGGCACGAACACCGGGGAGCTGTTTTTT. It yields the protein CASTPGTNTGELFF. J is TRBJ2-2 and V is TRBV5-1; D is uncertain. V lost 6 bases and J 0 bases, leaving 9 bases between the germline ends. Per germline, CDR1 SGHRS and CDR2 YFSETQ. This CDR3 spans 14 amino acids.

This clonotype was counted many times. This chain uses TRBV29-1 with TRBJ2-3; 7 nucleotides match TRBD1. Per germline, CDR1 SQVTM and CDR2 ANQGSEA. The V segment lost 4 bases and the J segment 6 bases; nucleotides outside the gene matches: 7. This CDR3 spans 13 amino acids. The CDR3 here is CSVATGISDTQYF. CDR3 DNA: TGCAGCGTTGCGACAGGGATAAGTGATACGCAGTATTTT.

The chain has TRBV5-1 and TRBJ2-5; no firm D call. From germline, CDR1 is SGHRS and CDR2 YFSETQ. CDR3 length: 15 residues. The germline V and J ends were trimmed by 0 bases and 0 bases, with 9 bases remaining between them. CDR3 nucleotide sequence: TGCGCCAGCAGCTTGGAAGGGTTCAACCAAGAGACCCAGTACTTC. This translates into CASSLEGFNQETQYF.

Only a few counts were recorded for this clonotype. The chain links TRBV4-2 to TRBJ2-1; 7 positions agree with TRBD1. The V segment lost 3 bases and the J segment 2 bases; nucleotides outside the gene matches: 10. The CDR3 consists of 17 residues. In germline, CDR1 is LGHNA, CDR2 YNFKEQ. CDR3 in amino acids: CASSQGTLGQPYNEQFF. CDR3 DNA sequence: TGTGCCAGCAGCCAGGGGACCTTGGGACAGCCCTACAATGAGCAGTTCTTC.

The rearrangement uses TRBV18 and TRBJ2-5; weak D call: TRBD1 (6 bases). This CDR3 has 14 amino acids. CDR1 KGHSH and CDR2 LQKENI come from the germline V gene. V lost 6 bases and J lost 0, with 11 bases in between. CDR3: CASSNREYQETQYF. The CDR3 DNA follows: TGTGCCAGCTCGAACAGGGAGTACCAAGAGACCCAGTACTTC.

The rearrangement joins TRBV2 to TRBJ2-5; D unresolved. This CDR3 is 14 amino acids long. The V end lost 5 bases, the J end lost 0 bases, and 10 bases lay between the germline ends. Germline CDR1 reads SNHLY; CDR2 reads FYNNEI. The CDR3, as DNA: TGTGCCAGCAGTACTACCGTGTACCAAGAGACCCAGTACTTC. Protein sequence: CASSTTVYQETQYF.

The chain has TRBV14 and TRBJ2-1; D uncertain. V gave up 1 base and J gave up 8 bases, with 9 bases separating them. Germline CDR1 is SGHDN and CDR2 is FVKESK. This CDR3 contains 13 residues. CDR3 bases: TGTGCCAGCAGCCAAGGACCATTAGATGAGCAGTTCTTC. Protein sequence: CASSQGPLDEQFF. The full variable domain, rest sourced from reference TRBV14 and TRBJ2-1, is EAGVTQFPSHSVIEKGQTVTLRCDPISGHDNLYWYRRVMGKEIKFLLHFVKESKQDESGMPNNRFLAERTGGTYSTLKVQPAELEDSGVYFCASSQGPLDEQFFGPGTRLTVL.

The V call is TRBV25-1, the J call TRBJ1-2, with D perhaps TRBD1 (5 bases). Germline lookup yields CDR1 MGHDK and CDR2 SYGVNS. The CDR3 is 14 residues long. V lost 3 bases to trimming and J lost 7 bases, with 15 bases between them. Here the CDR3 DNA reads TGTGCCAGCAGTGAGGGGGGGGTATCACGTGGCTACACCTTC. It is translated as CASSEGGVSRGYTF.

The rearrangement uses TRBV4-1 and TRBJ2-7; 7 bases match TRBD2. From germline, CDR1 is MGHRA and CDR2 YSYEKL. This CDR3 contains 14 residues. V lost 6 bases, J lost 4 bases, and 9 bases stayed unmatched. CDR3 sequence: CASSRAPAGYEQYF. The CDR3 DNA is TGCGCCAGCAGTCGGGCCCCAGCGGGGTACGAGCAGTACTTC.

The CDR3 reads CASSGFWGTDTQYF. CDR3 bases: TGCGCCAGCAGTGGGTTCTGGGGCACAGATACGCAGTATTTT. The chain uses TRBV5-1 and TRBJ2-3; D remains ambiguous. In germline, CDR1 is SGHRS, CDR2 YFSETQ. Trimming removed 5 bases at V and 1 base at J, with 11 bases between. The CDR3 runs 14 residues. The full variable domain, in which reference TRBV5-1 and TRBJ2-3 provide the parts outside the CDR3, is KAGVTQTPRYLIKTRGQQVTLSCSPISGHRSVSWYQQTPGQGLQFLFEYFSETQRNKGNFPGRFSGRQFSNSRSEMNVSTLELGDSALYLCASSGFWGTDTQYFGPGTRLTVL.

J is TRBJ2-7 and V is TRBV19; D could derive from TRBD1 or TRBD2 (5 bases each). Trimming stripped 3 bases from V and 0 bases from J, with 9 bases between. CDR1 and CDR2 (germline): LNHDA, SQIVND (reference sequence). This CDR3 spans 14 amino acids. Written as DNA, the CDR3 is TGTGCCAGTAGTATCGGGGCGGGCTCCTACGAGCAGTACTTC. It is translated as CASSIGAGSYEQYF. Full variable domain (outside the CDR3, taken from reference TRBV19 and TRBJ2-7): DGGITQSPKYLFRKEGQNVTLSCEQNLNHDAMYWYRQDPGQGLRLIYYSQIVNDFQKGDIAEGYSVSREKKESFPLTVTSAQKNPTAFYLCASSIGAGSYEQYFGPGTRLTVT.

The V call is TRBV5-1, the J call TRBJ2-7; 8 nucleotides agree with TRBD1. Germline V lookup: CDR1 SGHRS, CDR2 YFSETQ. The CDR3 is 14 residues long. V shed 4 bases, J shed 5 bases, and the junction held 8 bases outside the gene matches. CDR3 amino acids: CASSRRQGLNEQYF. The CDR3 DNA reads TGCGCCAGCAGCCGTAGACAGGGGTTGAACGAGCAGTACTTC.

The chain joins TRBV20-1 to TRBJ2-1; no reliable D call. The CDR3 length is 14 residues. Trimming cost V 3 bases and J 0 bases, with 9 bases left between them. Germline V gives CDR1 DFQATT, CDR2 SNEGSKA (reference sequence). CDR3 in amino acids: CSASTGYSYNEQFF. In DNA form, the CDR3 reads TGCAGTGCTAGTACCGGTTACTCCTACAATGAGCAGTTCTTC.

Regarding this clonotype: Mismatch with germline at one junction end may stem from a read error. The chain carries TRBV7-7 and TRBJ2-7, with 9 positions matching TRBD1. This CDR3 is 15 amino acids long. In germline, CDR1 is SSHAT, CDR2 FNYEAQ (reference sequence). The DNA for the CDR3 is TGTGCTAGCAGCTCCCGGGACAGGGCTTGCTACGAGCAGTACTTC. Its protein is CASSSRDRACYEQYF.

This clonotype was detected a few times. The rearrangement joins TRBV12-3 or TRBV12-4 to TRBJ1-5, with D possibly being TRBD1 (6 bases). The CDR3 has 13 amino acids. The V and J ends lost 6 bases and 2 bases respectively, with 8 bases between them. The CDR3: CASRGQRNQPQHF. CDR3 DNA sequence: TGTGCCAGCAGAGGACAGCGCAATCAGCCCCAGCATTTT.

The V gene is TRBV20-1, the J gene TRBJ2-7; 8 bases align to TRBD1. CDR3 length equals 12 residues. CDR1 DFQATT and CDR2 SNEGSKA come from the germline V gene (reference sequence). Germline trimming cut 8 bases from V and 3 bases from J; bases unmatched to any gene: 6. The CDR3 nucleotides read TGCAGTATTGGACAGGGAGGCTACGAGCAGTACTTC. Residues: CSIGQGGYEQYF.

This clonotype was seen only a few times. V gene TRBV20-1 combines with J gene TRBJ2-5; no reliable D call. Germline CDR1 and CDR2: DFQATT and SNEGSKA (reference sequence). V was shortened by 4 bases and J by 1 base, with 10 bases between the two germline ends. This CDR3 has 13 amino acids. This CDR3 is CSATSDGQETQYF. The CDR3 DNA is TGCAGTGCTACCTCCGACGGCCAAGAGACCCAGTACTTC.

The rearrangement links TRBV5-1 to TRBJ1-1; D gene ambiguous. The V gene lost 8 bases and the J gene lost 0 bases, with 11 bases spanning the gap. Germline V gives CDR1 SGHRS, CDR2 YFSETQ. This CDR3 has 13 amino acids. This CDR3 is CASGSLVNTEAFF. CDR3 sequence (DNA): TGCGCCAGTGGATCTTTGGTGAACACTGAAGCTTTCTTT.